Detailed here is one TCR beta chain. Its antigen remains unidentified. The sample holds no much larger clone one base away, and base qualities are not on file. The sample comes from a study of blood T cell repertoires in COVID-19 (dated by TCRdb to between 2020 and 2021). General notes on the study: Samples covering the acute and convalescent phases of COVID-19 were provided by collaborators in the United States, Italy and Spain. The material from the prospective study consisted of cDNA or gDNA derived from T cells, B-cell-depleted T cells, or PBMCs. Deeply sampled blood TCRbeta repertoires from subjects exposed to, actively infected with, or recovered from COVID-19 were included in the dataset. The repertoires were released in a freely available public database meant as a resource for research on the immune response to SARS-CoV-2. Samples came from the ongoing ImmuneRACE study (first 160 participants) plus 1,254 subjects from 6 global collaborators. The sample metadata nearly always contained a de-identified subject ID, COVID-19 status, age in years and sex. Where HLA class I and class II types were available, the types were taken from metadata supplied by the sample provider, not from assay-based typing. Points the paper makes about the study in general: The amount of clinical and demographic metadata varied by source and participant and was provided uncurated.

TCRbeta CDR3 regions were amplified from genomic DNA using the immunoSEQ Assay, a bias-controlled multiplex PCR. The paper's processing steps were these. The number of nucleated cells in each sample was estimated from the amplification of reference gene primers within the assay. To quantify the absolute abundance of each unique TCRbeta CDR3 rearrangement, sequence reads were collapsed and filtered. Productive Simpson clonality was computed per sample as the square root of Simpson's diversity index over productive rearrangements. This immuneACCESS table, as held by TCRdb, lists in-frame sequences with V and J called but not all clones. Of the missing ones, under half trace to an unresolved V gene in checked studies; the others have no known cause. V, J and clone size are taken as reported in that table, and D and trimming were inferred from the DNA itself. The sample table records about 68,000 clones; more than 85% of these occur just once. 7.3% of the sample rests with the top ten.

Looking up the germline V gene yields CDR1 MGHRA and CDR2 YSYEKL. The V end loses 4 bases and the J end loses 6 bases, and a stretch of 15 bases separates them. From the cysteine through the phenylalanine, the CDR3 covers 14 amino acids. Of all the DNA, just the CDR3 is kept, 42 bases in frame from base 1. One collaborating source in Seattle enrolled patients while the patients were actively infected and followed the patients over time throughout the course of disease. The collaborating institutions used their own protocols to collect whole blood in K2EDTA tubes. Collaborator samples were shipped for TCRbeta analysis as frozen whole blood, isolated PBMCs, or DNA extracted from either sample type.

Sequenced input: peripheral blood. The receptor was derived from a man in his forties with COVID-19, enrolled during active disease. The chain is made from TRBV4-1 and TRBJ1-2; the D segment could be TRBD1, given 6 matching bases. The DNA sequence reads TGCGCCAGCAGCCGTCAGCCCCCAGGGGATGGCTACACCTTC. It is translated as CASSRQPPGDGYTF.